Listed below are T cell receptor beta chains from one sample, sequenced in a study of cytomegalovirus exposure and HLA in healthy donors. Only in-frame clones appear in the TCRdb table, and some are missing; sequencing was by immunoSEQ multiplex PCR. The sample yields some 130,000 clones, around 76% seen once. Sequences were obtained from PBMCs. These receptors were taken from a male donor in good health and CMV-seronegative. Both conserved end residues are part of each CDR3. The order of the fields is J gene, V gene, clone size, D gene, CDR3 length, CDR3 DNA, CDR3 protein. The D gene is left open where the match is weak. Size is stated for part of the rows, as once, few or many counts, or as a class when the clone is expanded.

j_call: TRBJ2-2; v_call: TRBV19; clone_size: -; d_call: TRBD1; cdr3_length: 14; cdr3_nt: TGTGCCAGTAGTATCGACAGGGGGACCGGGGAGCTGTTTTTT; cdr3_aa: CASSIDRGTGELFF
j_call: TRBJ1-4; v_call: TRBV7-9; clone_size: -; d_call: TRBD1; cdr3_length: 16; cdr3_nt: TGTTCCAGCAGCCCCGGCTTAGGACAGGGGCATGAAAAACTGTTTTTT; cdr3_aa: CSSSPGLGQGHEKLFF
j_call: TRBJ1-6; v_call: TRBV6-5; clone_size: -; d_call: -; cdr3_length: 12; cdr3_nt: TGTGCCAGCAGTTACCGGGAGTCACCCCTCCACTTT; cdr3_aa: CASSYRESPLHF
j_call: TRBJ1-2; v_call: TRBV21-1; clone_size: -; d_call: -; cdr3_length: 17; cdr3_nt: TGTGCCAGCAGCAAAGGGTGCAGGACATCGCTTAACTATGGCTACACCTTC; cdr3_aa: CASSKGCRTSLNYGYTF
j_call: TRBJ1-3; v_call: TRBV6-6; clone_size: -; d_call: -; cdr3_length: 14; cdr3_nt: TGCGCCAGCACCGGGGGGGCGCAATTCGTCACCACATATTTT; cdr3_aa: CASTGGAQFVTTYF
j_call: TRBJ1-3; v_call: TRBV29-1; clone_size: -; d_call: -; cdr3_length: 14; cdr3_nt: TGCAGCGTTGCTGGGGGAGGCTCTGGAAACACCATATATTTT; cdr3_aa: CSVAGGGSGNTIYF
j_call: TRBJ1-1; v_call: TRBV15; clone_size: -; d_call: -; cdr3_length: 13; cdr3_nt: TGTGCCACCAGGGAGGGTTTGAACACTGAAGCTTTCTTT; cdr3_aa: CATREGLNTEAFF
j_call: TRBJ2-7; v_call: TRBV28; clone_size: -; d_call: -; cdr3_length: 13; cdr3_nt: TGTGCCAGCAGTCTACGGACACCCTACGAGCAGTACTTC; cdr3_aa: CASSLRTPYEQYF
j_call: TRBJ2-3; v_call: TRBV5-6; clone_size: -; d_call: -; cdr3_length: 14; cdr3_nt: TGTGCCAGCAGCTTGGGGTACCCGCGAGATACGCAGTATTTT; cdr3_aa: CASSLGYPRDTQYF
j_call: TRBJ2-7; v_call: TRBV30; clone_size: -; d_call: TRBD1; cdr3_length: 12; cdr3_nt: TGTGCCTGGGACAGGGCAACTTACGAGCAGTACTTC; cdr3_aa: CAWDRATYEQYF
j_call: TRBJ2-6; v_call: TRBV28; clone_size: -; d_call: TRBD1; cdr3_length: 17; cdr3_nt: TGTGCCAGCAGTTCGGACAGGGGGTCCTCTGGGGCCAACGTCCTGACTTTC; cdr3_aa: CASSSDRGSSGANVLTF
j_call: TRBJ1-2; v_call: TRBV9; clone_size: -; d_call: TRBD1; cdr3_length: 15; cdr3_nt: TGTGCCAGCAGCCCGAGTCCCCGGACAGGGCGCGGCTACACCTTC; cdr3_aa: CASSPSPRTGRGYTF
j_call: TRBJ1-5; v_call: TRBV4-2; clone_size: -; d_call: -; cdr3_length: 15; cdr3_nt: TGTGCCAGCAGCCAATCGTCAGTGAACGGGGGGCCCCAGCATTTT; cdr3_aa: CASSQSSVNGGPQHF
j_call: TRBJ2-1; v_call: TRBV6-5; clone_size: -; d_call: TRBD2; cdr3_length: 14; cdr3_nt: TGTGCCAGCAGTAGCGGGGGGGCCAACGATGAGCAGTTCTTC; cdr3_aa: CASSSGGANDEQFF
j_call: TRBJ2-1; v_call: TRBV7-2; clone_size: -; d_call: -; cdr3_length: 15; cdr3_nt: TGTGCCAGCAGCTTCCGGGCCCAAGAGGGTTATGAGCAGTTCTTC; cdr3_aa: CASSFRAQEGYEQFF
j_call: TRBJ1-4; v_call: TRBV10-3; clone_size: few; d_call: -; cdr3_length: 15; cdr3_nt: TGTGCCACCGGGCTGGAGGGTACCGCTAATGAAAAACTGTTTTTT; cdr3_aa: CATGLEGTANEKLFF